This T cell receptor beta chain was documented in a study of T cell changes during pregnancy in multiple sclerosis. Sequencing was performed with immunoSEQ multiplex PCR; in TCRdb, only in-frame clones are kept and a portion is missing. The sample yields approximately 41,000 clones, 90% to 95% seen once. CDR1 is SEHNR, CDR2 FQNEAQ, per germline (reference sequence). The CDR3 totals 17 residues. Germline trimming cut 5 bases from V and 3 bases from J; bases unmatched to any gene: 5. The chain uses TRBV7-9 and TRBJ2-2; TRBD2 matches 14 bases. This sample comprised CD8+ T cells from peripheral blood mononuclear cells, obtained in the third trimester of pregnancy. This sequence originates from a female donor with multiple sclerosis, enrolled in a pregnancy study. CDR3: CASSLPGLAGDTGELFF. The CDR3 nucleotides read TGTGCCAGCAGCCTACCGGGACTAGCGGGAGACACCGGGGAGCTGTTTTTT.